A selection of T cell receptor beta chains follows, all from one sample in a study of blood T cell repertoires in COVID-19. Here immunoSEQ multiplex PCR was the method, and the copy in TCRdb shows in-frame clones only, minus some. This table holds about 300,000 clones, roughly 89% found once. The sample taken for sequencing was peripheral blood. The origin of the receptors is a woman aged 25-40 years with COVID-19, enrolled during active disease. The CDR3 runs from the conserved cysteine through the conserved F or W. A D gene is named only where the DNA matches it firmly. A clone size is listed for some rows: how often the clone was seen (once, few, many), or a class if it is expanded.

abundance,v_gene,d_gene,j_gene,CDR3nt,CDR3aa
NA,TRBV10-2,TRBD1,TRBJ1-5,TGCGCCAGCAGTGAAGGGACAGATCTTCGGCCCCAGCATTTT,CASSEGTDLRPQHF
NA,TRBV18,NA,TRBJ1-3,TGTGCCAGCTCACCACTTCCGGGGACTAGCTCTGGAAACACCATATATTTT,CASSPLPGTSSGNTIYF
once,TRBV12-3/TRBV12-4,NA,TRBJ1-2,TGTGCCAGCGGGGGCGGGGGCAAGCGTGGCTACACCTTC,CASGGGGKRGYTF
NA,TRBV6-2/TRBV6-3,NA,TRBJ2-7,TGTGCCAGCAGTTACTTCACTAACTACGAGCAGTACTTC,CASSYFTNYEQYF
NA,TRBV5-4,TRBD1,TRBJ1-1,TGTGCCAGCAGCCCCCGGACAGGGGCGATAAACACTGAAGCTTTCTTT,CASSPRTGAINTEAFF
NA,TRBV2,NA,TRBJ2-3,TGTGCCAGCAGCCAGGACAGTTTTAGCACAGATACGCAGTATTTT,CASSQDSFSTDTQYF
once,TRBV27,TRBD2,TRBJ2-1,TGTGCCAGCAGTCCCCGTCGGGGGGGACTCTCCTACAATGAGCAGTTCTTC,CASSPRRGGLSYNEQFF
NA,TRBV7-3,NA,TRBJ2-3,TGTGCCAGCAGCTCAGGGCTCGGCACAGATACGCAGTATTTT,CASSSGLGTDTQYF
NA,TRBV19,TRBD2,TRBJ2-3,TGTGCCAGTAGTATGGAAGCGGGGTGGGCAGATACGCAGTATTTT,CASSMEAGWADTQYF
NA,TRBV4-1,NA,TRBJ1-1,TGCGCCAGCAGCCCCCAGGGGACTGAAGCTTTCTTT,CASSPQGTEAFF